This T cell receptor beta chain was profiled in a study of OX40 agonist ivuxolimab in advanced cancers. The wider study: A history of anti-PD-1, anti-PD-L1 or anti-CTLA-4 therapy was acceptable, and over 35% had some.

Assay used: immunoSEQ multiplex PCR; TCRdb lists only in-frame clones, some missing. The repertoire has 55,000 to 65,000 clones, roughly 85% of them found once; the top ten carry around 0.47%. The CDR3 covers 16 residues. With 5 bases removed from V and 1 base from J, the gap between germline ends came to 17 bases. Germline V CDR1 and CDR2: KGHSH, LQKENI. The chain uses TRBV18 and TRBJ2-5; perhaps TRBD1 as D (5 bases). The origin of this receptor is an adult with an advanced solid tumor such as melanoma, head and neck, liver or kidney cancer. Material: CD4+ or CD8+ T cells sorted from blood, obtained in a trial of the OX40 agonist ivuxolimab. The CDR3: CASSGVSGHLQETQYF. CDR3 coding DNA: TGTGCCAGCTCAGGTGTATCAGGACATCTCCAAGAGACCCAGTACTTC.